The 29 T cell receptor beta chains below all came from one sample that was sequenced in a study of T cells in Graves' hyperthyroidism and ophthalmopathy. Using RNA transcripts as the source, TCR beta CDR3 regions were amplified. The TCR CDR3 was amplified in a first-round RT-PCR using the HTBI primer set. MiXCR, run by TCRdb on the multiplex PCR reads, gives a single entry per CDR3 protein. The table lists 300,000 to 450,000 distinct CDR3 sequences, about 14% of them singletons. The sequenced sample consisted of blood. Receptor source: a woman in her 30s with Graves' ophthalmopathy.

This clonotype was counted only a few times. Here the CDR3 reads CASSSPGTMTYNEQFF. CDR3 sequence (DNA): TGTGCCAGTAGTTCACCCGGGACAATGACCTACAATGAGCAGTTCTTC. The chain employs TRBV19 and TRBJ2-1, with a weak D call TRBD1 (6 bases). CDR3 length: 16 residues. Trimming removed 5 bases at V and 2 bases at J, with 16 bases between. Germline values: CDR1 LNHDA, CDR2 SQIVND (reference sequence).

This clonotype was recorded a few times. The rearrangement uses TRBV15 and TRBJ1-3; 7 bases are shared with TRBD1. V shed 4 bases, J shed 3 bases, and the junction held 3 bases outside the gene matches. The CDR3 covers 14 residues. CDR1 and CDR2 (germline): LNHNV, YYDKDF (reference sequence). The CDR3 sequence: CATSNDRVGNTIYF. CDR3 nucleotides: TGTGCCACCAGCAATGACAGGGTTGGAAACACCATATATTTT.

V and J are TRBV27 and TRBJ2-4, with 13 bases identical to TRBD2. This CDR3 region has 20 residues. Losses at the gene ends were 3 bases for V and 0 bases for J; bases not matched to a gene: 11. CDR1 MNHEY and CDR2 SMNVEV come from the germline V gene (reference sequence). The CDR3 is CASSFGRTSGGPLAKNIQYF. CDR3 in DNA: TGTGCCAGCAGTTTTGGCAGGACTAGCGGGGGCCCACTAGCCAAAAACATTCAGTACTTC.

This clonotype was seen repeatedly, ten times or more. The chain couples TRBV5-1 to TRBJ1-2; D gene ambiguous. The length of the CDR3 is 13 residues. The germline V gene has CDR1 SGHRS and CDR2 YFSETQ. Between the trimmed V and J ends, which lost 0 bases and 7 bases, there was a span of 10 bases. CDR3 in DNA: TGCGCCAGCAGCTTGGACTGGTCCTTTGGCTACACCTTC. Translation: CASSLDWSFGYTF.

This clonotype was picked up a small number of times. This chain connects TRBV5-1 to TRBJ2-7; D gene unclear. CDR3 size: 13 residues. The V gene lost 1 base and the J gene lost 4 bases, with 9 bases spanning the gap. CDR1 SGHRS and CDR2 YFSETQ come from the germline V gene. CDR3 loop: CASSLQIGYEQYF. DNA of the CDR3: TGCGCCAGCAGCTTGCAAATAGGGTACGAGCAGTACTTC. Full variable domain (rest looked up from reference TRBV5-1 and TRBJ2-7): KAGVTQTPRYLIKTRGQQVTLSCSPISGHRSVSWYQQTPGQGLQFLFEYFSETQRNKGNFPGRFSGRQFSNSRSEMNVSTLELGDSALYLCASSLQIGYEQYFGPGTRLTVT.

This clonotype was detected only once. The CDR3 DNA sequence: TGTGCCAGTCAGCCAACCGGGGGGGCAGGGATAACTGGCTACACCTTC. Translating it yields CASQPTGGAGITGYTF. The chain joins TRBV18 to TRBJ1-2, with D possibly TRBD1 on 6 matching bases. Germline V gives CDR1 KGHSH, CDR2 LQKENI. Trimming shortened V by 9 bases and J by 7 bases, and 27 bases separated the two germline ends. CDR3 length: 16 residues.

In this sample, this clonotype turned up many times. This chain joins TRBV28 and TRBJ2-1, with 8 bases fitting TRBD2. Trimming at V came to 3 bases and at J to 5 bases, leaving 3 bases not matched to a gene. Germline V gives CDR1 MDHEN, CDR2 SYDVKM. This CDR3 is 14 amino acids long. The CDR3 spells CASSFGTRNNEQFF. The DNA of the CDR3 is TGTGCCAGCAGTTTCGGGACTAGAAACAATGAGCAGTTCTTC.

This clonotype was counted at least ten times. The rearrangement joins TRBV9 to TRBJ1-2, with D maybe TRBD1 (5 bases). Germline V lookup: CDR1 SGDLS, CDR2 YYNGEE. V was shortened by 4 bases and J by 6 bases, with 22 bases between the two germline ends. The CDR3 extends over 16 amino acids. CDR3 nucleotides: TGTGCCAGCAGCACCCGCCGGGACGATCCTATGGATGGCTACACCTTC. This codes for CASSTRRDDPMDGYTF.

V and J are TRBV6-1 and TRBJ2-4; maybe TRBD1 (6 bases). In germline, CDR1 is MNHNS, CDR2 SASEGT. Trimming left V 4 bases short and J 1 base short, with 17 bases between. The CDR3 is made up of 17 amino acids. The CDR3 reads CASSALGGGSAKNIQYF. The CDR3 region has the DNA TGTGCCAGCAGTGCCCTTGGTGGGGGCTCGGCCAAAAACATTCAGTACTTC.

The chain is built from TRBV7-9 and TRBJ2-1; 8 bases line up with TRBD2. The CDR3 spans 15 residues. Germline V lookup: CDR1 SEHNR, CDR2 FQNEAQ (reference sequence). V lost 0 bases, J lost 9 bases, and 7 bases stayed unmatched. The CDR3 nucleotides read TGTGCCAGCAGCTTAGCGGCGGGGGGCCAGGTTGAGCAGTTCTTC. Translation gives CASSLAAGGQVEQFF.

This clonotype was observed many times. The chain employs TRBV2 and TRBJ2-1; TRBD1 agrees at 7 bases. Germline CDR1 reads SNHLY; CDR2 reads FYNNEI. This CDR3 is built from 13 residues. The junction had 1 base not matched to a gene; V was cut back by 7 bases and J by 1 base. The CDR3 DNA reads as TGTGCCAGCAAACAGGGGTCCTACAATGAGCAGTTCTTC. This gives the protein CASKQGSYNEQFF. Together with reference TRBV2 and TRBJ2-1, the CDR3 gives the full variable domain: EPEVTQTPSHQVTQMGQEVILRCVPISNHLYFYWYRQILGQKVEFLVSFYNNEISEKSEIFDDQFSVERPDGSNFTLKIRSTKLEDSAMYFCASKQGSYNEQFFGPGTRLTVL.

This clonotype came up many times. This chain joins TRBV2 and TRBJ1-5; D is perhaps TRBD1 (6 bases). Germline CDR1 is SNHLY and CDR2 is FYNNEI. This CDR3 spans 17 amino acids. Deletions cut 2 bases from V and 0 bases from J, with 14 bases between. The CDR3: CASSEIRTAHSNQPQHF. The CDR3 coding sequence is TGTGCCAGCAGTGAAATACGGACAGCCCATAGCAATCAGCCCCAGCATTTT.

This clonotype was observed many times. The chain is built from TRBV11-2 and TRBJ1-6; D may be TRBD1 (5 bases). Germline V gene lookup returns CDR1 SGHAT and CDR2 FQNNGV. V was shortened by 8 bases and J by 0 bases, with 23 bases between the two germline ends. The CDR3 is 19 residues long. CDR3 loop: CASERGSVRGSSYNSPLHF. The CDR3 DNA sequence: TGTGCCAGCGAAAGGGGTAGCGTCAGAGGTAGCTCCTATAATTCACCCCTCCACTTT.

This clonotype showed up many times. This chain connects TRBV3-1 to TRBJ2-3; 8 bases fit TRBD1. There are 15 residues in the CDR3. J lost 0 bases, V lost 4 bases, and 3 bases had no gene match. CDR1 is LGHDT, CDR2 YNNKEL, per germline (reference sequence). CDR3 nucleotides: TGTGCCAGCAGCCCCAGGGGGCACAGCACAGATACGCAGTATTTT. It codes for CASSPRGHSTDTQYF.

This clonotype was counted between two and nine times. The chain recombines TRBV5-6 with TRBJ2-1; D perhaps matches TRBD1 (7 bases). CDR3 length: 13 amino acids. Trimming pared 5 bases from V and 8 bases from J, leaving 14 bases between. Germline assignment: CDR1 SGHDT and CDR2 YYEEEE. The CDR3 here is CASSSQGGDEQFF. The CDR3 nucleotides are TGTGCCAGCAGTTCCCAGGGGGGTGATGAGCAGTTCTTC.

This clonotype has a count of ten or more. The V gene is TRBV11-3, the J gene TRBJ1-6; possibly TRBD1 for D (6 bases). Looked up from germline, CDR1 is SGHNT and CDR2 is YENEEA. V was trimmed by 0 bases and J by 9 bases, leaving 15 bases between them. The CDR3 is made up of 16 amino acids. The DNA of the CDR3 is TGTGCCAGCAGCTTAGATACAGGGTTTCGAGGTTCACCCCTCCACTTT. It specifies CASSLDTGFRGSPLHF. The full variable domain, in which reference TRBV11-3 and TRBJ1-6 provide the parts outside the CDR3, is EAGVVQSPRYKIIEKKQPVAFWCNPISGHNTLYWYLQNLGQGPELLIRYENEEAVDDSQLPKDRFSAERLKGVDSTLKIQPAELGDSAVYLCASSLDTGFRGSPLHFGNGTRLTVT.

This clonotype was observed a handful of times. The chain combines TRBV6-1 with TRBJ2-5; 8 nucleotides align to TRBD2. This CDR3 region has 13 residues. The ends lost 10 bases at V and 4 bases at J; junction bases unmatched: 8. CDR1 MNHNS and CDR2 SASEGT come from the germline V gene. The chain's CDR3 is CANAGGLGETQYF. CDR3 bases: TGTGCCAACGCGGGGGGCCTCGGAGAGACCCAGTACTTC.

In this sample, this clonotype turned up many times. The V gene is TRBV20-1, the J gene TRBJ2-3; D not certain. The V and J ends lost 5 bases and 3 bases respectively, with 6 bases between them. The CDR3 has 11 amino acids. CDR1 and CDR2 from the germline V gene are DFQATT and SNEGSKA (reference sequence). The CDR3 DNA reads as TGCAGTGCTCTTCTTACAGATACGCAGTATTTT. This gives the protein CSALLTDTQYF.

This clonotype was seen only once. This chain uses TRBV6-2 or TRBV6-3 with TRBJ2-3; TRBD1 aligns across 7 bases. Per the germline V gene, CDR1 is MNHEY and CDR2 is SVGEGT. This CDR3 contains 14 residues. With V trimmed by 6 bases and J by 5 bases, 8 bases remained unmatched. This CDR3 is CASSPGQTIDTQYF. In nucleotides, the CDR3 is TGTGCCAGCAGCCCGGGACAGACAATAGATACGCAGTATTTT.

This clonotype was observed many times. The rearrangement uses TRBV10-1 and TRBJ2-7; no definite D call. In germline, CDR1 is WNHNN, CDR2 SYGVQD (reference sequence). The CDR3 loop spans 14 amino acids. V gave up 0 bases and J gave up 0 bases, with 6 bases separating them. Here the CDR3 DNA reads TGCGCCAGCAGTGAGTCGCTCAGCTCCTACGAGCAGTACTTC. It yields the protein CASSESLSSYEQYF.

This clonotype was recorded many times. V gene TRBV2 combines with J gene TRBJ1-6; unclear D gene. The CDR3 totals 17 residues. The germline gives CDR1 SNHLY, CDR2 FYNNEI. V dropped 7 bases and J dropped 10 bases, with 26 bases sitting between them. CDR3 sequence reads: CASISRVESTWESPLHF. The CDR3 region has the DNA TGTGCCAGCATCAGCCGAGTGGAGTCCACGTGGGAGTCACCCCTCCACTTT.

A few counts support this clonotype. The chain employs TRBV10-1 and TRBJ1-2; no clear D. Germline values: CDR1 WNHNN, CDR2 SYGVQD (reference sequence). V gave up 3 bases and J gave up 4 bases, with 9 bases separating them. The CDR3 consists of 13 residues. CDR3 nucleotide sequence: TGCGCCAGCAGTGAAATCCGGTTCTATGGCTACACCTTC. Its translation is CASSEIRFYGYTF.

This clonotype was seen many times. The chain links TRBV12-3 or TRBV12-4 to TRBJ1-1, with unresolved D. The CDR3 loop spans 12 amino acids. The V end lost 5 bases, the J end lost 5 bases, and 9 bases lay between the germline ends. CDR3 coding DNA: TGTGCCAGCAGTCCGGCGCTAACTGAAGCTTTCTTT. Protein: CASSPALTEAFF.

This clonotype was counted at least ten times. This chain uses TRBV12-3 or TRBV12-4 with TRBJ1-3; D might be TRBD1 (5 bases). V lost 6 bases to trimming and J lost 0 bases, with 12 bases between them. This CDR3 has 15 amino acids. The DNA for the CDR3 is TGTGCCAGCAGCACTGGGGACTTCTCTGGAAACACCATATATTTT. This codes for CASSTGDFSGNTIYF.

CDR3 bases: TGTGCCAGCAGCTCGCTTGGGGATAGGACCTATAATTCACCCCTCCACTTT. It encodes CASSSLGDRTYNSPLHF. The chain has TRBV5-6 and TRBJ1-6; no definite D call. From germline, CDR1 is SGHDT and CDR2 YYEEEE. The CDR3 covers 17 residues. The V end lost 3 bases, the J end lost 2 bases, and 15 bases lay between the germline ends.

This clonotype has just a few counts. This sequence joins TRBV7-2 and TRBJ1-2; 10 positions match TRBD1. There are 15 residues in the CDR3. From germline, CDR1 is SGHTA and CDR2 FQGNSA. V was pared by 3 bases and J by 4 bases, with 5 bases of the junction left unmatched. The CDR3 protein is CASSFGTGERYGYTF. The CDR3 nucleotides are TGTGCCAGCAGCTTTGGGACAGGGGAACGCTATGGCTACACCTTC.

This clonotype appeared many times. V is TRBV28 and J is TRBJ2-1; 9 bases fit TRBD2. CDR3 length equals 13 residues. Germline-derived CDR1 and CDR2 are MDHEN and SYDVKM. V gave up 5 bases and J gave up 9 bases; unmatched junction bases: 5. This CDR3 reads CASSRTSAREQFF. As DNA, the CDR3 is TGTGCCAGCAGTCGGACTAGCGCTCGTGAGCAGTTCTTC.

This clonotype was observed a handful of times. This CDR3 is CSALRGRGYEQYF. The CDR3 region has the DNA TGCAGTGCTCTCCGGGGCAGGGGTTACGAGCAGTACTTC. The genes are TRBV20-1 and TRBJ2-7; a weak D match, TRBD1 (6 bases). The V gene lost 5 bases and the J gene lost 4 bases, with 15 bases spanning the gap. There are 13 residues in the CDR3. Germline V lookup: CDR1 DFQATT, CDR2 SNEGSKA (reference sequence).

This clonotype was seen ten or more times. DNA of the CDR3: TGTGCCAGCAGCTTAGTATTTTCCGGCTCAGATACGCAGTATTTT. This encodes CASSLVFSGSDTQYF. The V and J genes are TRBV7-2 and TRBJ2-3; D not certain. The CDR3 is 15 amino acids. V gave up 1 base and J gave up 4 bases, with 12 bases separating them. Germline V CDR1 and CDR2: SGHTA, FQGNSA.